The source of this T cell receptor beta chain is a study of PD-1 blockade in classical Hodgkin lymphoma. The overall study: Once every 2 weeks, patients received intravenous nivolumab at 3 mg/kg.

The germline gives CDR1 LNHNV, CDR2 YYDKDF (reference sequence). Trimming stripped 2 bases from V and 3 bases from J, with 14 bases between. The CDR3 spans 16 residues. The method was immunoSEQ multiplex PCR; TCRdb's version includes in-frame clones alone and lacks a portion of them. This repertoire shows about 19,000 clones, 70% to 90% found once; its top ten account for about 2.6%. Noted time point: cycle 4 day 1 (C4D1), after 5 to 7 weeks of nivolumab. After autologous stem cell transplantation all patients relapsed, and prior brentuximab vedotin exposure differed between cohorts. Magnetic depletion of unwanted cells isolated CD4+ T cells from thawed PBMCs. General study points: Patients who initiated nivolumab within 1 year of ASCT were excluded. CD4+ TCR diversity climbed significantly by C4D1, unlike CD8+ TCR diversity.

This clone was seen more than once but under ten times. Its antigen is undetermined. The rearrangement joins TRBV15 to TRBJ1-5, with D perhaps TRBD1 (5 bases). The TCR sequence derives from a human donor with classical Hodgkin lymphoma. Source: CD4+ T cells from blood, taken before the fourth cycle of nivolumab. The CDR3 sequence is CATSRPVKGINQPQHF. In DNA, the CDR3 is TGTGCCACCAGCAGACCGGTAAAGGGGATCAATCAGCCCCAGCATTTT.